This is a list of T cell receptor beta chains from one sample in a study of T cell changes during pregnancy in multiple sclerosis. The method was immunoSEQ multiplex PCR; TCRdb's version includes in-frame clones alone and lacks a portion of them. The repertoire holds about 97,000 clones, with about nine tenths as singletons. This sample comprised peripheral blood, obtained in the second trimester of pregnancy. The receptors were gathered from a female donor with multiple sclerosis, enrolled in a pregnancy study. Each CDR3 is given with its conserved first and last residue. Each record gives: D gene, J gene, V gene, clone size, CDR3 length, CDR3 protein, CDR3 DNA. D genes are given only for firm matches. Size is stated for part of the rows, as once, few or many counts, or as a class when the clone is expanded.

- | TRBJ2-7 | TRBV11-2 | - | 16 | CASRPQTPGLTYEQYF | TGTGCCAGCAGACCACAGACACCGGGACTCACCTACGAGCAGTACTTC
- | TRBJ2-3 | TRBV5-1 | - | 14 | CASRMGLGPDTQYF | TGCGCCAGCAGAATGGGACTCGGACCAGATACGCAGTATTTT
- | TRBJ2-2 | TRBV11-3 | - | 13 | CASSPTVGGELFF | TGTGCCAGCAGCCCCACAGTAGGAGGAGAGCTGTTTTTT
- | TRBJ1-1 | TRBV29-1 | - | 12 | CSVINREPEAFF | TGCAGCGTTATTAACAGGGAACCTGAAGCTTTCTTT
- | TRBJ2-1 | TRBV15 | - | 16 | CATSRDLGAGYNEQFF | TGTGCCACCAGCAGAGATTTGGGGGCGGGCTACAATGAGCAGTTCTTC
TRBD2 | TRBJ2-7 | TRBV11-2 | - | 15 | CASTPGSGRPFEQYF | TGTGCCAGCACCCCTGGAAGCGGGAGGCCCTTCGAGCAGTACTTC
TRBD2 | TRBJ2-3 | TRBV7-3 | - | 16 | CASSPLAGGSTDTQYF | TGTGCCAGCAGCCCACTAGCGGGAGGGAGCACAGATACGCAGTATTTT
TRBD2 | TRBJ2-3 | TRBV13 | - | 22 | CASSLGPLAGGPTRLGTDTQYF | TGTGCCAGCAGTCTCGGACCACTAGCGGGAGGGCCTACCCGACTCGGCACAGATACGCAGTATTTT
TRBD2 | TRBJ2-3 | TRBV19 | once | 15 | CASSQSGSGTDTQYF | TGTGCCAGTAGTCAAAGCGGGAGTGGAACAGATACGCAGTATTTT
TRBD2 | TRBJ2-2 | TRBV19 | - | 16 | CASSIGLAGPAGELFF | TGTGCCAGTAGTATCGGACTAGCGGGACCCGCCGGGGAGCTGTTTTTT
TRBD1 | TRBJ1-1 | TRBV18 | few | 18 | CASSQSQGAGGRGTEAFF | TGTGCCAGCTCACAGTCTCAAGGGGCAGGGGGCCGAGGGACTGAAGCTTTCTTT
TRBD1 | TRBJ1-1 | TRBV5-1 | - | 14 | CASSSSGGNTEAFF | TGCGCCAGCAGCTCTTCAGGGGGGAACACTGAAGCTTTCTTT
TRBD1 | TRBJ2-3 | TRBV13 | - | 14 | CASKTGGSTDTQYF | TGTGCCAGCAAAACAGGGGGCAGCACAGATACGCAGTATTTT
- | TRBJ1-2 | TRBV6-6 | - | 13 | CASSFQGGYGYTF | TGTGCCAGCAGTTTCCAGGGCGGCTATGGCTACACCTTC
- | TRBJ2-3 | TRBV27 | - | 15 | CASSLSGDSTDTQYF | TGTGCCAGCAGTTTATCCGGAGACAGCACAGATACGCAGTATTTT
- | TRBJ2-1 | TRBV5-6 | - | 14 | CASSLTGVMDEQFF | TGTGCCAGCAGCTTGACGGGAGTCATGGATGAGCAGTTCTTC
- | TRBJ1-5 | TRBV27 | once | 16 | CASSTSGGVGNQPQHF | TGTGCCAGCAGCACCTCCGGGGGAGTGGGGAATCAGCCCCAGCATTTT
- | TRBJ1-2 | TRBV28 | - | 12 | CASSLTGYGYTF | TGTGCCAGCAGTTTAACAGGGTATGGCTACACCTTC
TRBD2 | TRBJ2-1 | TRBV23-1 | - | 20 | CASSPRTGLAGAVVGNEQFF | TGCGCCAGCAGTCCTAGGACGGGACTAGCGGGAGCGGTGGTGGGGAATGAGCAGTTCTTC